These 23 T cell receptor beta chains came from one sample sequenced in a study of blood T cell repertoires in COVID-19. This table comes from immunoSEQ multiplex PCR, and its TCRdb copy is limited to in-frame clones, with some not included. The table has 95,000 to 150,000 clones, around 84% seen once; the top ten hold roughly 3.9%. The specimen was PBMCs or T cells enriched from blood (not recorded which). The receptors were sampled from a woman aged 25 to 39 who had recovered from COVID-19.

This chain links TRBV28 with TRBJ1-4, with D perhaps matching TRBD1 (6 bases). The length of the CDR3 is 17 residues. V lost 4 bases, J lost 0 bases, and 15 bases lay in between. Germline assignment: CDR1 MDHEN and CDR2 SYDVKM. CDR3 in DNA: TGTGCCAGCAGTTCAGGGGTGGGAACGACAACTAATGAAAAACTGTTTTTT. Protein: CASSSGVGTTTNEKLFF.

V and J are TRBV10-1 and TRBJ2-5, with a possible D match to TRBD1 (6 bases). The germline V gene has CDR1 WNHNN and CDR2 SYGVQD (reference sequence). Trimming removed 4 bases at V and 4 bases at J, with 22 bases between. The CDR3 is made up of 17 amino acids. The CDR3, as DNA: TGCGCCAGCAGTGTAGCTAGCACAGGGCCTGAGGGAGAGACCCAGTACTTC. Encoded protein: CASSVASTGPEGETQYF.

This chain links TRBV7-2 with TRBJ2-7, with TRBD2 identical over 8 bases. Germline assignment: CDR1 SGHTA and CDR2 FQGNSA. The V gene end was trimmed by 4 bases and the J gene end by 3 bases; junction bases not matched to a gene: 8. CDR3 length: 15 amino acids. The CDR3 DNA reads TGTGCCAGCAGCTCAGCCGGGACTAGAGGCTACGAGCAGTACTTC. Translated, it gives CASSSAGTRGYEQYF.

Concerning this clone: Other DNA variants within this sample encode the same CDR3. The chain recombines TRBV11-2 with TRBJ1-5; no clear D. CDR1 is SGHAT and CDR2 is FQNNGV in the germline V gene. Trimming cost V 0 bases and J 6 bases, with 6 bases left between them. The CDR3 contains 13 residues. The CDR3 region is CASSLDRGQPQHF. As DNA, the CDR3 is TGTGCCAGCAGCTTAGATCGCGGTCAGCCCCAGCATTTT.

This chain joins TRBV7-9 and TRBJ1-5; the D gene is possibly TRBD1 (5 bases). The CDR3 extends over 15 amino acids. The germline V and J ends were trimmed by 5 bases and 5 bases, with 16 bases remaining between them. The germline CDR1 and CDR2 sequences are SEHNR and FQNEAQ (reference sequence). The CDR3 region has the DNA TGTGCCAGCAGCGCAACCCGAACGGGGGATCAGCCCCAGCATTTT. Protein product: CASSATRTGDQPQHF.

A single count supports this clone. V gene TRBV6-2 or TRBV6-3 combines with J gene TRBJ2-6, with TRBD1 matching over 12 bases. Germline trimming cut 2 bases from V and 4 bases from J; bases unmatched to any gene: 12. The CDR3 is 20 amino acids. Germline values: CDR1 MNHEY, CDR2 SVGEGT. CDR3 protein: CASSYMGSGTGGRGANVLTF. The CDR3 DNA follows: TGTGCCAGCAGTTACATGGGCTCCGGGACAGGGGGCCGGGGGGCCAACGTCCTGACTTTC.

The chain employs TRBV3-1 (or the pseudogene TRBV3-2) and TRBJ2-7, with 8 bases aligning to TRBD2. Germline values: CDR1 LGHDT, CDR2 YNNKEL (reference sequence). The CDR3 spans 14 residues. After removal of 4 bases from V and 4 bases from J, the junction contained 6 bases not matched to a gene. The CDR3 here is CASSRDGGGYEQYF. As DNA, the CDR3 is TGTGCCAGCAGCCGTGATGGCGGGGGGTACGAGCAGTACTTC.

CDR3 residues: CASSPPNRLSNYGYTF. In DNA, the CDR3 is TGTGCCAGCAGTCCCCCGAACAGGCTGTCTAACTATGGCTACACCTTC. This chain connects TRBV28 to TRBJ1-2, with a possible D match to TRBD1 (5 bases). V lost 5 bases, J lost 0 bases, and 16 bases lay in between. The V gene's germline CDR1 is MDHEN and CDR2 SYDVKM. The CDR3 sequence is 16 residues long.

V usage is TRBV28 and J usage is TRBJ2-4; 7 nucleotides match TRBD1. The CDR3 loop spans 14 amino acids. Germline lookup yields CDR1 MDHEN and CDR2 SYDVKM. V lost 7 bases to trimming and J lost 4 bases; unmatched junction nucleotides: 7. In DNA, the CDR3 is TGTGCCAGCAAGACAACAGGGGTTAAAAACATTCAGTACTTC. This codes for CASKTTGVKNIQYF.

V and J are TRBV18 and TRBJ1-2; D possibly corresponds to TRBD1 (5 bases). The germline CDR1 and CDR2 sequences are KGHSH and LQKENI. This CDR3 is built from 15 residues. Trimming stripped 6 bases from V and 4 bases from J, with 18 bases between. The CDR3 reads CASSRFNRFSYGYTF. The DNA for the CDR3 is TGTGCCAGCTCCCGCTTTAACAGGTTCAGCTATGGCTACACCTTC.

This clone was counted a few times. The chain joins TRBV27 to TRBJ2-3, with 9 bases matching TRBD2. CDR3 size: 17 residues. Trimming cost V 6 bases and J 5 bases; bases outside gene matches: 15. From germline, CDR1 is MNHEY and CDR2 SMNVEV (reference sequence). The CDR3 sequence is CASRTYFAGGPKDTQYF. DNA of the CDR3: TGTGCCAGCAGAACCTACTTTGCGGGAGGGCCTAAAGATACGCAGTATTTT.

The chain employs TRBV6-5 and TRBJ1-5, with TRBD1 as a possible D gene (6 bases). With 4 bases removed from V and 7 bases from J, the gap between germline ends came to 14 bases. This CDR3 is 14 amino acids long. Germline CDR1 is MNHEY and CDR2 is SVGAGI. CDR3 region: CASSLTGVGQPQHF. CDR3 bases: TGTGCCAGCAGTTTGACAGGAGTAGGACAGCCCCAGCATTTT.

The chain recombines TRBV18 with TRBJ2-1; TRBD2 agrees at 11 bases. V shed 1 base, J shed 7 bases, and the junction held 6 bases outside the gene matches. The CDR3 loop spans 16 amino acids. Germline values: CDR1 KGHSH, CDR2 LQKENI. CDR3: CASSPQERLAGNEQFF. DNA for the CDR3: TGTGCCAGCTCACCACAAGAGCGACTAGCGGGGAATGAGCAGTTCTTC.

CDR3 loop: CASSFSRRVAENEKLFF. The CDR3 DNA is TGTGCCAGCAGCTTCTCCCGCCGGGTGGCAGAAAATGAAAAACTGTTTTTT. This chain connects TRBV7-8 to TRBJ1-4, with D hard to call. Trimming removed 3 bases at V and 5 bases at J, with 19 bases between. The CDR3 contains 17 residues. Per the germline V gene, CDR1 is SGHVS and CDR2 is FQNEAQ.

The chain has TRBV28 and TRBJ1-2, with 8 bases that match TRBD1. The CDR3 contains 13 residues. The germline CDR1 and CDR2 sequences are MDHEN and SYDVKM. Losses at the gene ends were 7 bases for V and 2 bases for J; bases not matched to a gene: 3. The CDR3 sequence: CASKRQGNYGYTF. The CDR3 coding sequence is TGTGCCAGCAAGAGACAGGGGAACTATGGCTACACCTTC.

The V call is TRBV19, the J call TRBJ2-5, with TRBD2 identical over 9 bases. The CDR3 has 16 residues. With V trimmed by 5 bases and J by 5 bases, 12 bases remained unmatched. Germline V lookup: CDR1 LNHDA, CDR2 SQIVND (reference sequence). Written as DNA, the CDR3 is TGTGCCAGTAGTCCTTACTCGGATAGCGGGAGCGAGACCCAGTACTTC. Translating gives CASSPYSDSGSETQYF.

This clone was counted a few times. In the same sample, other DNA sequences code for this CDR3. The V gene is TRBV11-1, the J gene TRBJ2-3; TRBD2 agrees at 7 bases. The CDR3 sequence is 14 residues long. CDR1 is SGHAT and CDR2 is FQDESV in the germline V gene (reference sequence). V was clipped by 3 bases and J by 1 base; unmatched bases: 1. The CDR3 DNA is TGTGCCAGCAGCTTGGCGGGAGGCACAGATACGCAGTATTTT. As protein: CASSLAGGTDTQYF.

The chain is built from TRBV3-1 (or the pseudogene TRBV3-2) and TRBJ2-1; 7 bases fit TRBD2. Unmatched junction bases numbered 15, after V lost 7 bases and J lost 3 bases. Germline loops: CDR1 LGHDT, CDR2 YNNKEL (reference sequence). The CDR3 loop spans 17 amino acids. CDR3 sequence: CASTPFHASGYYNEQFF. DNA for the CDR3: TGTGCCAGCACCCCATTTCATGCTAGCGGATACTACAATGAGCAGTTCTTC.

Only a few counts were recorded for this clone. The sample carries other DNA sequences with the same CDR3. The chain links TRBV4-3 to TRBJ2-1, with TRBD2 matching 8 bases. From germline, CDR1 is LGHNA and CDR2 YSLEER. This CDR3 has 17 residues. J gave up 2 bases and V 0 bases, and 6 bases lay outside the gene matches. The CDR3: CASSQEGERETYNEQFF. CDR3 DNA sequence: TGCGCCAGCAGCCAAGAGGGGGAGCGGGAGACCTACAATGAGCAGTTCTTC.

The chain uses TRBV2 and TRBJ2-1, with 9 bases lining up with TRBD2. Germline CDR1 is SNHLY and CDR2 is FYNNEI. The CDR3 length is 14 residues. V trimming: 5 bases; J trimming: 7 bases; junction bases outside the gene matches: 6. CDR3 DNA sequence: TGTGCCAGCAGTTCCGGGACTAGCCCTAATGAGCAGTTCTTC. The encoded protein is CASSSGTSPNEQFF.

This clone was observed many times. The chain recombines TRBV7-9 with TRBJ2-2; 7 nucleotides match TRBD2. The CDR3 is 16 residues long. Germline trimming cut 5 bases from V and 3 bases from J; bases unmatched to any gene: 9. Germline V gene data show CDR1 as SEHNR and CDR2 as FQNEAQ (reference sequence). CDR3 region: CASSSGLGFYTGELFF. The CDR3 bases are TGTGCCAGCAGCAGTGGACTAGGGTTTTACACCGGGGAGCTGTTTTTT.

The genes are TRBV9 and TRBJ1-3; D unclear. Germline CDR1 and CDR2: SGDLS and YYNGEE. Trimming removed 0 bases from V and 2 bases from J, with 12 bases in between. The CDR3 sequence is 16 residues long. Written as DNA, the CDR3 is TGTGCCAGCAGCGTAGCTACGGGGAGGGCTGGAAACACCATATATTTT. It specifies CASSVATGRAGNTIYF.

This chain joins TRBV28 and TRBJ1-1, with D unclear. CDR3 size: 14 residues. V was shortened by 4 bases and J by 4 bases, with 13 bases between the two germline ends. CDR1 and CDR2 from the germline V gene are MDHEN and SYDVKM. CDR3 DNA sequence: TGTGCCAGCAGTTCAAGAGGATTTGGCACTGAAGCTTTCTTT. Amino acid sequence: CASSSRGFGTEAFF.